This T cell receptor (beta chain) was sequenced for a study of T-cell reconstitution after alpha-beta-depleted transplantation in children. Preparation of the TCRbeta library involved a method that used unique molecular identifiers. TCRdb used MiXCR to reprocess the PCR reads, holding one entry per CDR3 protein. The sample lists fewer than 130,000 distinct CDR3 sequences; over 9% were seen once. Ten or more counts support this clonotype. From germline, CDR1 is MNHNS and CDR2 SASEGT. V was shortened by 4 bases and J by 7 bases, with 16 bases between the two germline ends. The CDR3 spans 15 residues. The receptor was derived from a human donor who donated a stem cell graft to a child with acute lymphoblastic leukemia. Sequencing was performed on PBMCs from the stem cell graft donor, taken from the stem cell graft. The chain uses TRBV6-1 and TRBJ1-4; maybe TRBD1 (5 bases). CDR3 protein: CASSGMGRRVEKLFF. The CDR3 nucleotides read TGTGCCAGCAGTGGGATGGGACGACGCGTTGAAAAACTGTTTTTT.